These 18 T cell receptor beta chains were all obtained from the same sample, sequenced in a study of blood T cell repertoires in COVID-19. The repertoire was sequenced with immunoSEQ multiplex PCR; TCRdb's copy has only in-frame clones and lacks some. The data hold roughly 70,000 clones, with around nine tenths observed a single time. Sample: peripheral blood. The receptors stem from a man in his 70s with active or convalescent COVID-19.

The chain employs TRBV5-1 and TRBJ2-2, with 8 bases fitting TRBD2. V dropped 6 bases and J dropped 5; count of bases not matched to a gene: 3. Germline V gives CDR1 SGHRS, CDR2 YFSETQ. There are 13 residues in the CDR3. The CDR3 spells CASTASGTGELFF. The CDR3 region has the DNA TGCGCCAGCACCGCTAGCGGGACCGGGGAGCTGTTTTTT. The complete variable domain, with remaining parts taken from reference TRBV5-1 and TRBJ2-2, reads KAGVTQTPRYLIKTRGQQVTLSCSPISGHRSVSWYQQTPGQGLQFLFEYFSETQRNKGNFPGRFSGRQFSNSRSEMNVSTLELGDSALYLCASTASGTGELFFGEGSRLTVL.

The rearrangement links TRBV7-9 to TRBJ2-2, with no clear D. V lost 3 bases, J lost 6 bases, and 11 bases lay in between. Germline V gene data show CDR1 as SEHNR and CDR2 as FQNEAQ (reference sequence). This CDR3 is 14 amino acids long. The CDR3 region has the DNA TGTGCCAGCAGCTTGGTCCCTAGTTCCGGGGAGCTGTTTTTT. Translated, it gives CASSLVPSSGELFF.

This clone was observed once. The genes are TRBV5-4 and TRBJ2-1, with TRBD2 matching 12 bases. The ends lost 6 bases at V and 9 bases at J; junction bases unmatched: 10. The CDR3 consists of 15 residues. CDR1 is SGHNT, CDR2 YYREEE, per germline (reference sequence). Here the CDR3 reads CASNPSGRASREQFF. CDR3 nucleotide sequence: TGTGCCAGCAACCCTAGCGGGAGGGCCTCTCGTGAGCAGTTCTTC.

The gene calls are TRBV5-6 and TRBJ2-7, with D unresolved. From germline, CDR1 is SGHDT and CDR2 YYEEEE. V lost 2 bases and J lost 0, with 6 bases in between. The CDR3 is 13 residues long. CDR3 sequence reads: CASSLRSSYEQYF. CDR3 DNA: TGTGCCAGCAGCTTAAGGAGCTCCTACGAGCAGTACTTC.

The chain carries TRBV2 and TRBJ2-5; possible D gene TRBD2, 6 bases. V was trimmed by 3 bases and J by 2 bases, leaving 16 bases between them. Germline loops: CDR1 SNHLY, CDR2 FYNNEI. The CDR3 totals 16 residues. Written as DNA, the CDR3 is TGTGCCAGCAGTGACCCCACCGGGACTGTACAAGAGACCCAGTACTTC. Protein product: CASSDPTGTVQETQYF.

The V and J genes are TRBV18 and TRBJ1-5; TRBD1 is a possible D gene (5 bases). The CDR3 is 15 amino acids. V dropped 3 bases and J dropped 0 bases, with 9 bases sitting between them. Looked up from germline, CDR1 is KGHSH and CDR2 is LQKENI. The CDR3 nucleotides are TGTGCCAGCTCACCTACAGGAAGTAGCAATCAGCCCCAGCATTTT. Its translation is CASSPTGSSNQPQHF.

This clone appeared once. The chain links TRBV19 to TRBJ1-2; TRBD1 aligns across 10 bases. CDR1 and CDR2 from the germline V gene are LNHDA and SQIVND (reference sequence). V gave up 4 bases and J gave up 6 bases; unmatched junction bases: 8. The CDR3 runs to 15 residues. DNA for the CDR3: TGTGCCAGTAGTACCGGTCCCGGGACAGGGGATGGCTACACCTTC. Protein: CASSTGPGTGDGYTF.

The chain recombines TRBV10-1 with TRBJ2-1; TRBD2 is a possible D gene (6 bases). Germline V lookup: CDR1 WNHNN, CDR2 SYGVQD (reference sequence). The germline V and J ends were trimmed by 6 bases and 8 bases, with 20 bases remaining between them. The CDR3 is 15 residues long. The DNA for the CDR3 is TGCGCCAGCAGGGACGGGACCGAGCCTAGCGATGAGCAGTTCTTC. Its protein product is CASRDGTEPSDEQFF.

This sequence joins TRBV7-2 and TRBJ2-5; TRBD2 matches at 8 bases. The junction had 0 bases not matched to a gene; V was cut back by 1 base and J by 5 bases. Per the germline V gene, CDR1 is SGHTA and CDR2 is FQGNSA. This CDR3 spans 13 amino acids. CDR3 sequence: CASSLGGRETQYF. CDR3 nucleotides: TGTGCCAGCAGCTTAGGCGGGAGGGAGACCCAGTACTTC.

The rearrangement joins TRBV28 to TRBJ2-7, with 8 bases identical to TRBD1. Germline loops: CDR1 MDHEN, CDR2 SYDVKM. The CDR3 is made up of 18 amino acids. The V gene end was trimmed by 6 bases and the J gene end by 0 bases; junction bases not matched to a gene: 16. CDR3 coding DNA: TGTGCCAGCAGACTCTCCGGACAGGGACAAAGGAGCTCCTACGAGCAGTACTTC. Translating it yields CASRLSGQGQRSSYEQYF.

The chain employs TRBV19 and TRBJ2-2, with 7 bases aligning to TRBD1. V lost 9 bases to trimming and J lost 4 bases; unmatched junction nucleotides: 8. This CDR3 spans 14 amino acids. CDR1 and CDR2 (germline): LNHDA, SQIVND (reference sequence). The DNA for the CDR3 is TGTGCCAGCATGGGGACAGCTGGCACCGGGGAGCTGTTTTTT. Translating gives CASMGTAGTGELFF.

The chain employs TRBV5-8 and TRBJ2-1; TRBD2 is a possible D gene (7 bases). From germline, CDR1 is SGHTS and CDR2 YDEGEE. There are 16 residues in the CDR3. V was clipped by 4 bases and J by 7 bases, with 21 bases between them. The CDR3 sequence: CASSQSRRGARNEQFF. DNA for the CDR3: TGTGCCAGCAGCCAGTCTAGACGGGGGGCCCGGAATGAGCAGTTCTTC.

The J gene is TRBJ1-2, the V gene TRBV2; perhaps TRBD1 as D (6 bases). Germline V CDR1 and CDR2: SNHLY, FYNNEI. V gave up 6 bases and J gave up 4 bases, with 12 bases separating them. This CDR3 spans 13 amino acids. CDR3 sequence reads: CASRTGTIYGYTF. DNA of the CDR3: TGTGCCAGCAGGACCGGGACAATCTATGGCTACACCTTC.

This chain connects TRBV30 to TRBJ2-1; TRBD2 agrees at 13 bases. J lost 6 bases, V lost 5 bases, and 4 bases had no gene match. Germline CDR1 reads GTSNPN; CDR2 reads SVGIG (reference sequence). This CDR3 has 14 residues. The CDR3 here is CAWAGTSGTNEQFF. CDR3 sequence (DNA): TGTGCCTGGGCCGGGACTAGCGGGACCAATGAGCAGTTCTTC.

The V gene is TRBV12-3 or TRBV12-4, the J gene TRBJ1-5; possibly TRBD1 for D (6 bases). The CDR3 has 12 amino acids. Trimming pared 1 base from V and 9 bases from J, leaving 7 bases between. CDR3 sequence reads: CASSLGGGPQHF. CDR3 coding DNA: TGTGCCAGCAGTTTAGGAGGGGGGCCCCAGCATTTT.

The rearrangement joins TRBV11-1 to TRBJ2-1; 10 nucleotides line up with TRBD2. The CDR3 runs to 14 residues. Germline values: CDR1 SGHAT, CDR2 FQDESV (reference sequence). The V and J ends lost 4 bases and 10 bases, in that order; junction bases with no gene match: 7. CDR3 sequence (DNA): TGTGCCAGCAGCTCCATAGCGGGGGGTCAGGAGCAGTTCTTC. Residues: CASSSIAGGQEQFF. Full variable domain (remainder filled in from reference TRBV11-1 and TRBJ2-1): EAEVAQSPRYKITEKSQAVAFWCDPISGHATLYWYRQILGQGPELLVQFQDESVVDDSQLPKDRFSAERLKGVDSTLKIQPAELGDSAMYLCASSSIAGGQEQFFGPGTRLTVL.

In this sample, this clone turned up a few times. This CDR3 is also generated by other DNA sequences in the sample. The chain uses TRBV5-1 and TRBJ2-5, with 10 bases fitting TRBD1. The CDR3 is 15 residues long. Germline lookup yields CDR1 SGHRS and CDR2 YFSETQ. V lost 0 bases and J lost 3; bases outside the gene matches: 2. Here the CDR3 reads CASSLAGTGEETQYF. For the CDR3, the DNA is TGCGCCAGCAGCTTGGCCGGGACAGGGGAAGAGACCCAGTACTTC.

The CDR3 sequence: CASSYPPGVEAFF. CDR3 in DNA: TGTGCCAGCAGTTACCCCCCAGGGGTAGAAGCTTTCTTT. The gene calls are TRBV6-2 or TRBV6-3 and TRBJ1-1, with D possibly TRBD1 on 6 matching bases. V was cut by 2 bases and J by 8 bases, with 12 bases left in between. The CDR3 spans 13 residues. CDR1 and CDR2 (germline): MNHEY, SVGEGT.